Each of the 31 T cell receptor beta chains below was sequenced from the same sample in a study of technical replicates of blood from a few donors. Sequenced by immunoSEQ multiplex PCR; TCRdb stores in-frame clones only, minus some. The data contain roughly 79,000 clones, 91% of them seen just once; the ten biggest clones take up around 0.34%. The sequenced sample consisted of T cells isolated from PBMCs. Every receptor here comes from a human donor in good health. Some clones in this sample may be carry-over from other donors' samples.

The chain has TRBV6-1 and TRBJ1-4; D possibly corresponds to TRBD1 (6 bases). Trimming cost V 0 bases and J 6 bases, with 11 bases left between them. The CDR3 length is 15 residues. Germline V gene lookup returns CDR1 MNHNS and CDR2 SASEGT. The CDR3, as DNA: TGTGCCAGCAGTGAAGCGCGGGGGGCGGATGAAAAACTGTTTTTT. It translates to CASSEARGADEKLFF.

The chain carries TRBV18 and TRBJ1-1; TRBD1 matches 8 bases. With V trimmed by 6 bases and J by 7 bases, 4 bases remained unmatched. Per the germline V gene, CDR1 is KGHSH and CDR2 is LQKENI. This CDR3 spans 12 amino acids. CDR3 sequence (DNA): TGTGCCAGCTCGCAGGACAGGGTTGAAGCTTTCTTT. It translates to CASSQDRVEAFF.

This rearrangement joins TRBV4-2 to TRBJ2-5, with TRBD1 matching 9 bases. CDR3 length: 15 residues. The germline gives CDR1 LGHNA, CDR2 YNFKEQ. The trim removed 3 bases at V and 0 bases at J, leaving 2 bases unmatched. The CDR3: CASSQGDRDQETQYF. DNA for the CDR3: TGTGCCAGCAGCCAGGGGGACAGGGACCAAGAGACCCAGTACTTC.

J is TRBJ1-5 and V is TRBV5-6; D unclear. With 4 bases removed from V and 6 bases from J, the gap between germline ends came to 14 bases. This CDR3 is 14 amino acids long. CDR1 and CDR2 from the germline V gene are SGHDT and YYEEEE. In DNA, the CDR3 is TGTGCCAGCAGCAGTGAGCGGGGAACTCAGCCCCAGCATTTT. Its protein is CASSSERGTQPQHF.

This sequence joins TRBV14 and TRBJ1-1; D is unclear. The CDR3 is 13 residues long. Germline CDR1 reads SGHDN; CDR2 reads FVKESK. Trimming cost V 4 bases and J 6 bases, with 12 bases left between them. CDR3 DNA: TGTGCCAGCAGCCTTTTTGGCAGCGCTGAAGCTTTCTTT. Its translation: CASSLFGSAEAFF.

The J gene is TRBJ2-6, the V gene TRBV5-1; D uncertain. V shed 4 bases and J shed 0 bases, with 8 bases lying between them. Germline CDR1 SGHRS, CDR2 YFSETQ. The CDR3 extends over 15 amino acids. The CDR3 DNA reads TGCGCCAGCAGCGCTGAGATCTCTGGGGCCAACGTCCTGACTTTC. It yields the protein CASSAEISGANVLTF.

CDR3 residues: CASSPGQGSTDTQYF. CDR3 sequence (DNA): TGTGCCAGCAGCCCGGGACAGGGTAGCACAGATACGCAGTATTTT. This rearrangement joins TRBV7-9 to TRBJ2-3; TRBD1 aligns across 9 bases. Losses at the gene ends were 5 bases for V and 0 bases for J; bases not matched to a gene: 3. CDR1 SEHNR and CDR2 FQNEAQ come from the germline V gene (reference sequence). There are 15 residues in the CDR3.

This chain joins TRBV5-4 and TRBJ1-6; unclear D gene. Germline CDR1 is SGHNT and CDR2 is YYREEE (reference sequence). This CDR3 region has 15 residues. V was shortened by 2 bases and J by 6 bases, with 12 bases between the two germline ends. CDR3: CASSFDGVSNSPLHF. The CDR3 DNA reads as TGTGCCAGCAGCTTCGACGGGGTATCTAATTCACCCCTCCACTTT.

This chain joins TRBV6-5 and TRBJ2-7, with 9 bases that match TRBD1. Germline V gene lookup returns CDR1 MNHEY and CDR2 SVGAGI. With V trimmed by 6 bases and J by 2 bases, 5 bases remained unmatched. The CDR3 consists of 14 residues. The CDR3 DNA reads TGTGCCAGCAGCCTCCGGGACAGGGCCTACGAGCAGTACTTC. Translated, it gives CASSLRDRAYEQYF.

The chain links TRBV4-2 to TRBJ2-3; 8 bases line up with TRBD2. CDR3 length: 15 residues. Germline V gene lookup returns CDR1 LGHNA and CDR2 YNFKEQ. V was pared by 5 bases and J by 4 bases, with 8 bases of the junction left unmatched. The CDR3 DNA sequence: TGTGCCAGCAGCGATAATAGCGGGACCCCAGATACGCAGTATTTT. The encoded protein is CASSDNSGTPDTQYF.

The rearrangement links TRBV11-3 to TRBJ2-7, with D tentatively TRBD1 (6 bases). This CDR3 spans 12 amino acids. Per the germline V gene, CDR1 is SGHNT and CDR2 is YENEEA. The V and J ends lost 5 bases and 5 bases respectively, with 10 bases between them. CDR3: CASSVHRDEQYF. The DNA for the CDR3 is TGTGCCAGCAGCGTACACAGGGACGAGCAGTACTTC.

The chain has TRBV11-3 and TRBJ2-2; TRBD1 matches 9 bases. Losses at the gene ends were 0 bases for V and 4 bases for J; bases not matched to a gene: 6. The germline V gene has CDR1 SGHNT and CDR2 YENEEA. This CDR3 has 17 amino acids. The CDR3 nucleotides are TGTGCCAGCAGCTTAGATCGGGGACAGGGATTCACCGGGGAGCTGTTTTTT. As protein: CASSLDRGQGFTGELFF.

The rearrangement joins TRBV16 to TRBJ2-5; TRBD2 agrees at 13 bases. J was trimmed by 3 bases and V by 2 bases; bases with no gene match: 9. This CDR3 comprises 18 residues. CDR1 is KGHSY and CDR2 is FQNENV in the germline V gene. CDR3 DNA sequence: TGTGCCAGCAGCCAAAGGACTAGCGGGAGAGCTGGGAAAGAGACCCAGTACTTC. This codes for CASSQRTSGRAGKETQYF.

The gene calls are TRBV14 and TRBJ1-6; 7 bases line up with TRBD1. The CDR3 has 15 amino acids. V shed 2 bases, J shed 6 bases, and the junction held 4 bases outside the gene matches. In germline, CDR1 is SGHDN, CDR2 FVKESK. This chain's CDR3 is CASSQKTGINSPLHF. DNA of the CDR3: TGTGCCAGCAGCCAAAAGACAGGGATTAATTCACCCCTCCACTTT. Supplemented by reference TRBV14 and TRBJ1-6, the full variable domain reads EAGVTQFPSHSVIEKGQTVTLRCDPISGHDNLYWYRRVMGKEIKFLLHFVKESKQDESGMPNNRFLAERTGGTYSTLKVQPAELEDSGVYFCASSQKTGINSPLHFGNGTRLTVT.

The chain recombines TRBV6-6 with TRBJ1-2; perhaps TRBD1 as D (5 bases). This CDR3 is built from 15 residues. Trimming shortened V by 6 bases and J by 5 bases, and 19 bases separated the two germline ends. Germline V lookup: CDR1 MNHNY, CDR2 SVGAGI (reference sequence). CDR3 amino acids: CASRPAQGLGYGYTF. CDR3 bases: TGTGCCAGCAGACCTGCGCAGGGTCTGGGATATGGCTACACCTTC.

V usage is TRBV5-3 and J usage is TRBJ1-5; D unresolved. TRBV5-3 is an ORF; its function is uncertain. This CDR3 region has 18 residues. V gave up 4 bases and J gave up 5 bases, with 25 bases separating them. The CDR3 region has the DNA TGTGCCAGAAGCCGCGTGGGAGGGAATAGGACGACCGATCAGCCCCAGCATTTT. This codes for CARSRVGGNRTTDQPQHF.

The genes are TRBV19 and TRBJ1-2; D is unresolved. Trimming removed 1 base at V and 2 bases at J, with 11 bases between. This CDR3 region has 15 residues. The germline CDR1 and CDR2 sequences are LNHDA and SQIVND (reference sequence). The CDR3 reads CASSIAKRSNYGYTF. The DNA for the CDR3 is TGTGCCAGTAGTATAGCGAAGAGATCAAACTATGGCTACACCTTC.

The chain combines TRBV6-1 with TRBJ2-3, with 9 bases lining up with TRBD2. Germline lookup yields CDR1 MNHNS and CDR2 SASEGT. J lost 8 bases, V lost 4 bases, and 13 bases had no gene match. The length of the CDR3 is 16 residues. The CDR3 bases are TGTGCCAGCAGTGGCTTTGGGGCGGGGGGGCGAGGTACGCAGTATTTT. It yields the protein CASSGFGAGGRGTQYF.

The chain recombines TRBV29-1 with TRBJ2-1, with 7 bases matching TRBD2. The CDR3 runs to 12 residues. CDR1 is SQVTM and CDR2 is ANQGSEA in the germline V gene. V was pared by 6 bases and J by 3 bases, with 2 bases of the junction left unmatched. CDR3 sequence reads: CSVGDYYNEQFF. CDR3 nucleotide sequence: TGCAGCGTCGGGGACTACTACAATGAGCAGTTCTTC.

The rearrangement joins TRBV18 to TRBJ2-3, with 10 bases lining up with TRBD1. The CDR3 loop spans 16 amino acids. Per germline, CDR1 KGHSH and CDR2 LQKENI. V gave up 3 bases and J gave up 4 bases; unmatched junction bases: 7. Written as DNA, the CDR3 is TGTGCCAGCTCACCTCAGGGACAGGGGATTTCAGATACGCAGTATTTT. It codes for CASSPQGQGISDTQYF.

The CDR3 region is CSVSRDIQETQYF. CDR3 nucleotide sequence: TGCAGCGTTTCAAGGGACATTCAAGAGACCCAGTACTTC. V and J are TRBV29-1 and TRBJ2-5; maybe TRBD1 (6 bases). This CDR3 has 13 amino acids. Germline-derived CDR1 and CDR2 are SQVTM and ANQGSEA. Trimming took 5 bases from V and 2 from J, leaving 12 bases between them. The full variable domain, with the rest looked up from reference TRBV29-1 and TRBJ2-5, is SAVISQKPSRDICQRGTSLTIQCQVDSQVTMMFWYRQQPGQSLTLIATANQGSEATYESGFVIDKFPISRPNLTFSTLTVSNMSPEDSSIYLCSVSRDIQETQYFGPGTRLLVL.

This clone has just a few counts. The chain joins TRBV4-1 to TRBJ1-1; maybe TRBD1 (5 bases). V lost 5 bases to trimming and J lost 0 bases, with 10 bases between them. Germline CDR1 is MGHRA and CDR2 is YSYEKL. This CDR3 region has 14 residues. CDR3 amino acids: CASSYGQLNTEAFF. The CDR3 DNA reads TGCGCCAGCAGCTACGGACAATTGAACACTGAAGCTTTCTTT.

The V gene is TRBV6-6, the J gene TRBJ2-1, with a possible D match to TRBD1 (5 bases). The V end was cut by 4 bases, the J end by 2 bases, with 12 bases between. CDR1 is MNHNY and CDR2 is SVGAGI in the germline V gene (reference sequence). This CDR3 has 15 amino acids. CDR3 amino acids: CASSLGAAAYNEQFF. The CDR3 nucleotides read TGTGCCAGCAGTTTAGGGGCCGCTGCCTACAATGAGCAGTTCTTC.

This clone appeared a few times. This chain connects TRBV6-5 to TRBJ1-1; D gene ambiguous. Trimming removed 7 bases at V and 7 bases at J, with 19 bases between. Germline-derived CDR1 and CDR2 are MNHEY and SVGAGI. This CDR3 is 14 amino acids long. In DNA, the CDR3 is TGTGCCAGCACCAAAGCTCTTGCGGCTGGTGAAGCTTTCTTT. Its protein product is CASTKALAAGEAFF.

The chain links TRBV18 to TRBJ2-1; possible D gene TRBD2, 6 bases. This CDR3 contains 13 residues. V dropped 6 bases and J dropped 4 bases, with 10 bases sitting between them. The germline V gene encodes CDR1 KGHSH and CDR2 LQKENI. The CDR3 sequence: CASSAGLYNEQFF. As DNA, the CDR3 is TGTGCCAGCTCGGCGGGGTTATACAATGAGCAGTTCTTC.

The chain combines TRBV11-3 with TRBJ2-2, with 9 bases identical to TRBD1. Trimming took 4 bases from V and 2 from J; bases not matched to a gene: 5. This CDR3 region has 16 residues. Germline V gene data show CDR1 as SGHNT and CDR2 as YENEEA. CDR3: CASSSTGGSNTGELFF. Here the CDR3 DNA reads TGTGCCAGCAGCTCAACAGGGGGCTCCAACACCGGGGAGCTGTTTTTT.

The chain couples TRBV10-3 to TRBJ2-3, with D unresolved. Germline assignment: CDR1 ENHRY and CDR2 SYGVKD. CDR3 length equals 11 residues. V gave up 5 bases and J gave up 6 bases, with 6 bases separating them. Here the CDR3 reads CAISFLDTQYF. The CDR3 coding sequence is TGTGCCATCAGTTTCTTGGATACGCAGTATTTT.

The chain has TRBV30 and TRBJ1-6; tentatively, D is TRBD1 (5 bases). The CDR3 sequence is 14 residues long. V dropped 5 bases and J dropped 4 bases, with 12 bases sitting between them. Germline lookup yields CDR1 GTSNPN and CDR2 SVGIG (reference sequence). The CDR3, as DNA: TGTGCCTGGCTAGAACAGGTTTATAATTCACCCCTCCACTTT. Residues: CAWLEQVYNSPLHF. Combining the CDR3 with reference TRBV30 and TRBJ1-6 gives the whole variable domain SQTIHQWPATLVQPVGSPLSLECTVEGTSNPNLYWYRQAAGRGLQLLFYSVGIGQISSEVPQNLSASRPQDRQFILSSKKLLLSDSGFYLCAWLEQVYNSPLHFGNGTRLTVT.

This chain connects TRBV4-1 to TRBJ2-7, with D uncertain. Trimming left V 3 bases short and J 2 bases short, with 17 bases between. The CDR3 sequence is 16 residues long. CDR1 is MGHRA and CDR2 is YSYEKL in the germline V gene. The CDR3 here is CASSHDPGQTTYEQYF. CDR3 nucleotide sequence: TGCGCCAGCAGCCATGACCCCGGCCAAACTACCTACGAGCAGTACTTC.

The rearrangement uses TRBV10-3 and TRBJ1-5; TRBD1 agrees at 9 bases. Germline V CDR1 and CDR2: ENHRY, SYGVKD. This CDR3 contains 14 residues. J lost 5 bases, V lost 6 bases, and 5 bases had no gene match. In nucleotides, the CDR3 is TGTGCCATCAGCCCCACAGGGGGCGATCAGCCCCAGCATTTT. As protein: CAISPTGGDQPQHF.

This rearrangement joins TRBV2 to TRBJ2-2; 9 bases match TRBD1. CDR3 length equals 14 residues. Germline CDR1 is SNHLY and CDR2 is FYNNEI. J lost 4 bases, V lost 9 bases, and 6 bases had no gene match. The CDR3 sequence: CASTWDRVTGELFF. Written as DNA, the CDR3 is TGTGCCAGTACTTGGGACAGGGTCACCGGGGAGCTGTTTTTT.